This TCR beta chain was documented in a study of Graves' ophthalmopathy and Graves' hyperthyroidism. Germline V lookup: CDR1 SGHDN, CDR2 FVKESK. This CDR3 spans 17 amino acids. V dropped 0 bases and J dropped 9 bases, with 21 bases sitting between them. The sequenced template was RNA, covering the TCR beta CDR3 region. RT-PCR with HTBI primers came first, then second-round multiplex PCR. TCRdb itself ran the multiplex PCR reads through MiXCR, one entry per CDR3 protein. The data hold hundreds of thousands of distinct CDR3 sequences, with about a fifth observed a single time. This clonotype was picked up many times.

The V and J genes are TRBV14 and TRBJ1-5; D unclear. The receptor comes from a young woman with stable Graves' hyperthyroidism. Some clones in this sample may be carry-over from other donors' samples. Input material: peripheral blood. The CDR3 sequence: CASSQECGRRYQWPQHF. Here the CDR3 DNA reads TGTGCCAGCAGCCAAGAATGTGGCAGGCGATATCAGTGGCCCCAGCATTTT.